This T cell receptor (beta chain) was profiled in a study of early T cells in non-severe SARS-CoV-2 infection. Study-wide results and caveats: VDJdb matching skewed toward anti-spike CD8 responses, missing private and CD4 specificities.

This clonotype was detected only a few times. Antigen specificity is unknown. The CDR3 contains 18 residues. Germline values: CDR1 MNHEY, CDR2 SVGEGT. J was trimmed by 3 bases and V by 0 bases; bases with no gene match: 14. TCRdb analysed the 5' RACE reads with MiXCR anew, one entry per CDR3 protein. The sample holds roughly 40,000 distinct CDR3 sequences, roughly 6% seen once. The sequenced material came from whole blood. The source of this sequence is an adult who was a healthcare worker with PCR-confirmed SARS-CoV-2 infection or an uninfected control (not recorded which). This chain joins TRBV6-2 or TRBV6-3 and TRBJ2-7; 7 positions agree with TRBD2. The CDR3, as DNA: TGTGCCAGCAGTTACTCGAGTTTCGGCGGGGGAAGGAACTACGAGCAGTACTTC. Its protein product is CASSYSSFGGGRNYEQYF.